The sample holds many counts of the clone carrying this TCR beta chain. Unique molecular identifiers were built into the TCRbeta library. TCRdb called the PCR reads again in MiXCR, with one record for every CDR3 protein. The sample holds some 200,000 distinct CDR3 sequences, less than 15% seen once. The sample originates from a study of T-cell reconstitution after alpha-beta-depleted transplantation in children. The CDR3 contains 15 residues. The V segment lost 2 bases and the J segment 0 bases; nucleotides outside the gene matches: 5. The germline gives CDR1 SGHRS, CDR2 YFSETQ. The source was PBMCs from the stem cell graft donor, collected from the stem cell graft. The chain has TRBV5-1 and TRBJ2-7; 7 nucleotides match TRBD1. The clonotype was recovered from a human donor who donated a stem cell graft to a child with acute lymphoblastic leukemia. The CDR3 coding sequence is TGCGCCAGCAGCTTACGGGACAGCTTCTCCTACGAGCAGTACTTC. It translates to CASSLRDSFSYEQYF.